This T cell receptor gamma chain emerged from a study of Vδ1+ human thymocytes. RNA was extracted from the cells and then reverse transcribed. Multiplex PCR used pooled V-gene forward primers and a constant-region reverse primer to amplify CDR3s. TCRdb fed the multiplex PCR reads into CATT to redo clone calling. The data show 8,500 to 13,000 gamma-chain clones, with around 42% seen just once and 2% held by the top ten. The germline V gene has CDR1 EGSTGY and CDR2 YDSYTSSV. The CDR3 runs 14 residues. The V segment lost 0 bases and the J segment 6 bases; nucleotides outside the gene matches: 8. As to this clone: Its antigen is currently unknown.

Study-level results: Thymic TRG and TRD repertoires appeared highly polyclonal. Unlike peripheral blood Vdelta1+ controls, thymic delta-chain sequences included about 20% Vdelta2 and few Vdelta3.

After alphabeta T cell depletion, CD3+ Vdelta1+ Vdelta2- thymocytes were sorted. The sequenced material came from Vdelta1+ gamma-delta thymocytes from the thymus. Subset defined: FACS-sorted CD3+ TCRalphabeta- TCRVdelta1+ TCRVdelta2- thymocytes. The TCR sequence derives from a boy in the first two years of life who had congenital heart surgery. The V call is TRGV4, the J call TRGJ1 or TRGJ2. Here the CDR3 DNA reads TGTGCCACCTGGGATGGGCTTGAGACTTATAAGAAACTCTTT. It translates to CATWDGLETYKKLF.